This TCR beta chain originates from a study of blood T cell repertoires in COVID-19. Using immunoSEQ multiplex PCR, the repertoire was profiled, and TCRdb retains in-frame clones only, with some absent. The sample includes just under 150,000 clones, approximately 90% seen only once; the top ten take 8.6%. This CDR3 is built from 15 residues. Germline V lookup: CDR1 MNHEY, CDR2 SVGEGT. V lost 3 bases and J 6 bases, leaving 18 bases between the germline ends. The V gene is TRBV6-2 or TRBV6-3, the J gene TRBJ2-7; the D is unclear. The receptor was derived from a woman in her 50s with active or convalescent COVID-19. The sequencing sample was made of peripheral blood. The CDR3 bases are TGTGCCAGCAGTTATCGCCGGGTTCCTCCGGGCGAGCAGTACTTC. This codes for CASSYRRVPPGEQYF.